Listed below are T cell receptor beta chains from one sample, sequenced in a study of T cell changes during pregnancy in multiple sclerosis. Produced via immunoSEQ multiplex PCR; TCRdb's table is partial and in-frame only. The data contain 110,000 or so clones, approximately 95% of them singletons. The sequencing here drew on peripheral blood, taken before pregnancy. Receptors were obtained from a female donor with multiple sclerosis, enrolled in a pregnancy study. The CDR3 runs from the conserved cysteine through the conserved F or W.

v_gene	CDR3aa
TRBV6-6	CASSYRLNEKLFF
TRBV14	CASSQVRSGELFF
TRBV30	CAWTISRGALYNEQFF
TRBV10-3	CAIKGQQETQYF
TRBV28	CAAAGFGYTF
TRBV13	CATPGSHEQYF
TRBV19	CASTQNRDVAVYNEQFF
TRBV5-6	CASTPGKRDRHNEQFF
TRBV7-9	CASSLVWEGANEKLFF
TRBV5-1	CASSLQGFSTEAFF
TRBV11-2	CASTPTGTGTQYF
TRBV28	CASSSGELKVYEQYF
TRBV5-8	CASSVLAIQGEQFF
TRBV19	CASSTPTGNEQYF
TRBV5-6	CASSLPGQGAGGANVLTF
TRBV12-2	CASRLVRGMFRETQYF
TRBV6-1	CASSAGLSYEQYF
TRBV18	CASSPKTGGNSPLHF
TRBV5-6	CASSSGAGGPPNEQFF
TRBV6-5	CASRKTGMGAFF
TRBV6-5	CASSYNKNTEAFF
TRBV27	CASSLQVRSSTQYF
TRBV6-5	CASSNQREKLFF
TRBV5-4	CASSLGTVNTEAFF
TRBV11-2	CASSSLAGEQFF
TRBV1	CTSSWTSGRGFQEAGELFF
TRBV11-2	CASSFRGHGRLRFWHEQFF
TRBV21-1	CASSLSRETLFYGYTF
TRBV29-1	CSVEDRGRENQPQHF
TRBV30	CALGPGGHTEAFF
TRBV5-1	CASSSLTGGINEQYF
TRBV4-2	CASSPLGGARNTEAFF
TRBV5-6	CASRAEDRISYGYTF
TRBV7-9	CASSPGTGDEKLFF
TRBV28	CASKRDPNYGYTF
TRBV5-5	CASSAVYKNTEAFF
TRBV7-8	CASSLDGRLYGYTF
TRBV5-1	CASSLEGSGEETQYF
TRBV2	CASRRAGGIDTGELFF
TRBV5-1	CASSLEAGKNSPLHF
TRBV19	CASSTRDRGLNRLMNTEAFF
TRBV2	CASTLLYSNQPQHF
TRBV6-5	CAIARDLTNTEAFF
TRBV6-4	CASSRDRDINEQFF
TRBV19	CASSAQRGGFSNQPQHF
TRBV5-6	CASSLASGTGKNEQFF
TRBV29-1	CSAYRGGYEQYF
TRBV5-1	CASSLGGGASTDTQYF
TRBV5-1	CASSLEPAGQFTYEQYF
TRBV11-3	CASSSFSTGELFF
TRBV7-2	CASSSRLSSYEQYF
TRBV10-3	CAISTPPRARGDSISYEQYF
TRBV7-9	CASSGRGRELDNEQFF
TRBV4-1	CASSQDPSGGLQETQYF
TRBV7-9	CASRHNSGGAYNEQFF
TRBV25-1	CASSDTGQSSGNTIYF
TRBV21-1	CASLGEPGTDTQYF
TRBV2	CASSDENEQYF
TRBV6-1	CASSDRRLAGGPKTQYF